This entry lists 17 T cell receptor beta chains sequenced from one sample in a study of T-cell memory formation after mild COVID-19. Each CDR3 protein gets one entry after TCRdb re-called the 5' RACE reads with MiXCR. Altogether about 130,000 distinct CDR3 sequences are present, 15% to 20% being singletons, with the ten largest covering 5% to 5.5%. Material: PBMCs or a T cell subset sorted from them (not recorded which). These receptors were obtained from a man aged 18 to 35 who had mild COVID-19 (a few samples of this study predate the infection). Cell type and time point are not known.

This rearrangement joins TRBV7-6 to TRBJ2-5; no clear D gene. The CDR3 has 15 amino acids. Deletions cut 5 bases from V and 1 base from J, with 14 bases between. The germline gives CDR1 SGHVS, CDR2 FNYEAQ. CDR3 sequence: CASSHRWPVQETQYF. CDR3 nucleotide sequence: TGTGCCAGCAGCCATAGGTGGCCGGTCCAAGAGACCCAGTACTTC.

This clonotype was counted a few times. The J gene is TRBJ1-5, the V gene TRBV5-1; D possibly corresponds to TRBD1 (6 bases). This CDR3 region has 13 residues. The germline V gene encodes CDR1 SGHRS and CDR2 YFSETQ. Deletions cut 3 bases from V and 16 bases from J, with 20 bases between. CDR3: CASSSFVQGPQHF. Here the CDR3 DNA reads TGCGCCAGCAGCTCCTTTGTACAGGGACCGCAACATTTT.

V is TRBV4-2 and J is TRBJ2-3; 7 bases line up with TRBD2. Germline V gene lookup returns CDR1 LGHNA and CDR2 YNFKEQ. There are 18 residues in the CDR3. The junction had 19 bases not matched to a gene; V was cut back by 1 base and J by 9 bases. CDR3 nucleotide sequence: TGTGCCAGCAGCCAAGCCTCCCGGGGGGAAGCCGCCAAATACACGCAGTATTTT. Translating it yields CASSQASRGEAAKYTQYF.

CDR3 protein: CASSQEGYEQYF. The CDR3 DNA follows: TGTGCCAGCAGCCAAGAGGGGTACGAGCAGTACTTC. The chain joins TRBV3-1 to TRBJ2-7, with unresolved D. Germline V lookup: CDR1 LGHDT, CDR2 YNNKEL (reference sequence). The CDR3 length is 12 residues. The germline V and J ends were trimmed by 0 bases and 4 bases, with 4 bases remaining between them.

This chain links TRBV6-2 or TRBV6-3 with TRBJ2-5, with D perhaps matching TRBD2 (5 bases). Germline CDR1 and CDR2: MNHEY and SVGEGT. This CDR3 spans 16 amino acids. The V and J ends lost 2 bases and 4 bases respectively, with 17 bases between them. In nucleotides, the CDR3 is TGTGCCAGCAGTTACGGAGGACTCCCTCCCCGAGAGACCCAGTACTTC. This codes for CASSYGGLPPRETQYF.

In this sample, this clonotype turned up a few times. The chain combines TRBV4-3 with TRBJ2-2; maybe TRBD1 (5 bases). The germline gives CDR1 LGHNA, CDR2 YSLEER. The CDR3 consists of 17 residues. The V and J ends lost 6 bases and 7 bases respectively, with 24 bases between them. The CDR3: CASSHGQGLLGGGELFF. DNA for the CDR3: TGCGCCAGCAGTCACGGGCAGGGCCTTTTGGGCGGCGGGGAGCTGTTTTTT.

The chain employs TRBV11-2 and TRBJ1-1, with 7 positions matching TRBD1. The CDR3 is made up of 12 amino acids. CDR1 is SGHAT, CDR2 FQNNGV, per germline. V shed 5 bases and J 10 bases; nucleotides not matched to a gene: 7. This CDR3 is CASSPQGSGAFF. The CDR3 DNA reads as TGTGCCAGCAGCCCACAGGGGAGTGGAGCTTTCTTT.

This chain joins TRBV4-3 and TRBJ1-6, with TRBD1 identical over 7 bases. Germline V gives CDR1 LGHNA, CDR2 YSLEER. Trimming took 4 bases from V and 5 from J; bases not matched to a gene: 2. The CDR3 sequence is 14 residues long. The CDR3 is CASSPTGNNSPLHF. The CDR3 region has the DNA TGCGCCAGCAGCCCGACAGGGAATAATTCACCCCTCCACTTT.

This clonotype was observed a handful of times. V usage is TRBV10-3 and J usage is TRBJ1-2, with 7 bases lining up with TRBD1. In germline, CDR1 is ENHRY, CDR2 SYGVKD. CDR3 size: 15 residues. Losses at the gene ends were 0 bases for V and 1 base for J; bases not matched to a gene: 2. CDR3 protein: CAISESGQDNYGYTF. The CDR3 DNA sequence: TGTGCCATCAGTGAGTCCGGACAGGATAACTATGGCTACACCTTC.

This clonotype was found a few times. CDR3 sequence: CASSLRRDSLDSPLHF. In DNA, the CDR3 is TGTGCCAGCAGCTTAAGGAGGGACTCTTTGGATTCACCCCTCCACTTT. This sequence joins TRBV11-3 and TRBJ1-6; D may be TRBD1 (5 bases). From germline, CDR1 is SGHNT and CDR2 YENEEA. The V and J ends lost 2 bases and 8 bases respectively, with 16 bases between them. CDR3 size: 16 residues. Full variable domain (remainder filled in from reference TRBV11-3 and TRBJ1-6): EAGVVQSPRYKIIEKKQPVAFWCNPISGHNTLYWYLQNLGQGPELLIRYENEEAVDDSQLPKDRFSAERLKGVDSTLKIQPAELGDSAVYLCASSLRRDSLDSPLHFGNGTRLTVT.

The chain recombines TRBV5-5 with TRBJ2-7, with TRBD1 as a possible D gene (7 bases). In germline, CDR1 is SGHKS, CDR2 YYEKEE (reference sequence). The CDR3 consists of 15 residues. V was clipped by 4 bases and J by 6 bases, with 20 bases between them. This CDR3 is CASSRAPGGRTEQYV. The CDR3 bases are TGTGCCAGCAGCAGAGCTCCAGGGGGGCGGACCGAGCAGTACGTC.

The chain links TRBV2 to TRBJ2-1; unclear D gene. Germline CDR1 reads SNHLY; CDR2 reads FYNNEI. Deletions cut 7 bases from V and 9 bases from J, with 13 bases between. CDR3 size: 12 residues. The CDR3 reads CASTLPGPEQFF. The CDR3 DNA is TGTGCCAGCACTCTGCCTGGTCCTGAGCAGTTCTTC. The full variable domain, rest sourced from reference TRBV2 and TRBJ2-1, is EPEVTQTPSHQVTQMGQEVILRCVPISNHLYFYWYRQILGQKVEFLVSFYNNEISEKSEIFDDQFSVERPDGSNFTLKIRSTKLEDSAMYFCASTLPGPEQFFGPGTRLTVL.

CDR3 residues: CASSFAGTSDTQYF. DNA for the CDR3: TGTGCCAGCAGCTTCGCAGGGACCTCAGATACGCAGTATTTT. The chain has TRBV7-2 and TRBJ2-3, with D perhaps given as TRBD1 or TRBD2 (5 bases each). Per the germline V gene, CDR1 is SGHTA and CDR2 is FQGNSA. The ends were cut back, 3 bases at V and 4 bases at J, with 11 bases in the middle. The CDR3 consists of 14 residues.

This clonotype was seen only a few times. The chain joins TRBV7-8 to TRBJ2-7, with 9 bases lining up with TRBD1. Germline V CDR1 and CDR2: SGHVS, FQNEAQ. This CDR3 has 13 amino acids. Losses at the gene ends were 5 bases for V and 3 bases for J; bases not matched to a gene: 2. The CDR3 protein is CASSPTGGYEQYV. CDR3 bases: TGTGCCAGCAGCCCGACAGGGGGCTACGAGCAGTACGTC.

Only a few counts were recorded for this clonotype. V usage is TRBV28 and J usage is TRBJ1-2; 7 positions agree with TRBD1. The CDR3 totals 17 residues. J gave up 0 bases and V 3 bases, and 10 bases lay outside the gene matches. Germline CDR1 is MDHEN and CDR2 is SYDVKM. Here the CDR3 DNA reads TGTGCCAGCAGTTTCATCAGACAGGGACGAGCTAACTATGGCTACACCTTC. Encoded protein: CASSFIRQGRANYGYTF.

There are a few counts of this clonotype. The DNA of the CDR3 is TGTGCCAGCAGTAGACAGAATTCACCCCTCCACTTT. It codes for CASSRQNSPLHF. This chain connects TRBV27 to TRBJ1-6; weak D call: TRBD1 (5 bases). Germline V CDR1 and CDR2: MNHEY, SMNVEV (reference sequence). The CDR3 spans 12 residues. V was clipped by 5 bases and J by 7 bases, with 6 bases between them.

This chain connects TRBV9 to TRBJ2-1; the D gene could be TRBD1 or TRBD2 (7 bases each). Trimming removed 4 bases at V and 0 bases at J, with 17 bases between. CDR3 length equals 17 residues. Germline CDR1 reads SGDLS; CDR2 reads YYNGEE. CDR3 nucleotide sequence: TGTGCCAGCAGCCCAAGGGGAGGGGGCGGCTCCTACAATGAGCAGTTCTTC. It yields the protein CASSPRGGGGSYNEQFF.